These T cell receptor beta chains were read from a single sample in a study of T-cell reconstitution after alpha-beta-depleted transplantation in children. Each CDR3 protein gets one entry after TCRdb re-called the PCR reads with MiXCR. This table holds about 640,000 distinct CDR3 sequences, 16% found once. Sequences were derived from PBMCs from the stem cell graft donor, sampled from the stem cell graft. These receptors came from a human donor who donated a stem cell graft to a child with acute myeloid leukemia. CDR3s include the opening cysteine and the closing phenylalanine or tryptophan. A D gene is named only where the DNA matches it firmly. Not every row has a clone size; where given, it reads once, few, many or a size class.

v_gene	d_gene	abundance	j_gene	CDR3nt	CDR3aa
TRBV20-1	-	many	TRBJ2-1	TGCAGTGTTCAGGGTGCCTACAATGAGCAGTTCTTC	CSVQGAYNEQFF
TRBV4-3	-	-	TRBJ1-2	TGCGCCAGCAGCCAAGATCAGGGGTATAACTATGGCTACACCTTC	CASSQDQGYNYGYTF
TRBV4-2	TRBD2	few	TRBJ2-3	TGTGCCAGCAGCCTACTAGCGGGGGGGCACGGATCGGCAGTAGATACGCAGTATTTT	CASSLLAGGHGSAVDTQYF
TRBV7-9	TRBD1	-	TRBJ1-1	TGTGCCAGCAGCTTAGCGGGGACAGCCCCCAACACTGAAGCTTTCTTT	CASSLAGTAPNTEAFF
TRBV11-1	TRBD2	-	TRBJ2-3	TGTGCCAGCAGCCAAAAGGCCTATTCGGGGGGGCCAAGGGATACGCAGTATTTT	CASSQKAYSGGPRDTQYF
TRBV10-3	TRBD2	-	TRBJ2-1	TGTGCCATCAGTGAGTCGGGCCTGAGCGGGGGTTCCAATGAGCAGTTCTTC	CAISESGLSGGSNEQFF
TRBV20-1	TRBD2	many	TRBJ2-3	TGCAGTGCTAGAGACCCCCGACTAGCGGGGTTAACAGATACGCAGTATTTT	CSARDPRLAGLTDTQYF
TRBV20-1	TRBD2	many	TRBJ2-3	TGCAGTGCTCTTAGCGGGGCCCCTAGCACAGATACGCAGTATTTT	CSALSGAPSTDTQYF
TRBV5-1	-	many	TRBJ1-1	TGCGCCAGCAGCTTGATCGAAAGCACTGAAGCTTTCTTT	CASSLIESTEAFF
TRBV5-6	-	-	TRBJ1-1	TGTGCCAGCAGCCCGGACTGGACCGTGGGGACTGAAGCTTTCTTT	CASSPDWTVGTEAFF
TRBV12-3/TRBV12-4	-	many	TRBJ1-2	TGTGCCAGCAGTCCCACTGCCAATTTTGGCTATGGCTACACCTTC	CASSPTANFGYGYTF
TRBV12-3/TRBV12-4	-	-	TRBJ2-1	TGTGCCAGCGGGGCTCATGGGGAGCAGTTCTTC	CASGAHGEQFF
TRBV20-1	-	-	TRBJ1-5	TGCAGTGCTAGGGGGGGGGGCTATCAGCCCCAGCATTTT	CSARGGGYQPQHF
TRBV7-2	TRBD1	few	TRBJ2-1	TGTGCCAGCACCCCGGGACAGGGCCGGTTCTTC	CASTPGQGRFF
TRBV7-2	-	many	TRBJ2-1	TGTGCCAGCAGCCCACAAGGGGTCAACAGAGATGAGCAGTTCTTC	CASSPQGVNRDEQFF
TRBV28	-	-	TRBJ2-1	TGTGCCAGCAGTTTCGAACGACCCAATGAGCAGTTCTTC	CASSFERPNEQFF
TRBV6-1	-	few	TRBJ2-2	TGTGCCAGCAGCCCCGGCAGGGCGTACGGGGAGCTGTTTTTT	CASSPGRAYGELFF
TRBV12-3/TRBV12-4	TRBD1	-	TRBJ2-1	TGTGCCAGCAGTTTAGCCACCGGACAGGGTGCTTCTGAGCAGTTCTTC	CASSLATGQGASEQFF
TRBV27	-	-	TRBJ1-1	TGTGCCAGCAGGGAAACAGGGATGAACACTGAAGCTTTCTTT	CASRETGMNTEAFF
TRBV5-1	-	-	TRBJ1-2	TGCGCCAGCAGCTTGTTCTTCGGCGCGGGAGTTGATGGCTACACCTTC	CASSLFFGAGVDGYTF
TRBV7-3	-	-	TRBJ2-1	TGTGCCAGCAGCTTTAGGGCCTACAATGAGCAGTTCTTC	CASSFRAYNEQFF
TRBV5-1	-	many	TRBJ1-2	TGCGCCAGCAGACGGACCCGAGGCGACTATGGCTACACCTTC	CASRRTRGDYGYTF
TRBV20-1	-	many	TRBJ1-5	TGCAGTGCCCGAACAGGGAGGAACGATCAGCCCCAGCATTTT	CSARTGRNDQPQHF
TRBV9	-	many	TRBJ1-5	TGTGCCAGCAGCGTCGGGACGGCCAATCAGCCCCAGCATTTT	CASSVGTANQPQHF
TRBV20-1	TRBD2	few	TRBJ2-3	TGCAGTGCAATTTCGACTAGCGGGCGAGATACGCAGTATTTT	CSAISTSGRDTQYF
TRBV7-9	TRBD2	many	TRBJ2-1	TGTGCCAGCAGATTAGCGGGGCCCTACAATGAGCAGTTCTTC	CASRLAGPYNEQFF
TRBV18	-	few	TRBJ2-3	TGTGCCAGCTCAACGACCAGGGGCACAGATACGCAGTATTTT	CASSTTRGTDTQYF
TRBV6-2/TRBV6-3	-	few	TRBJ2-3	TGTGCCAGCAGGGCAGCTACATCTGACACAGATACGCAGTATTTT	CASRAATSDTDTQYF
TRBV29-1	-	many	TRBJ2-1	TGCAGCGTTCCAAAGGGGGGTGAACAGTTCTTC	CSVPKGGEQFF
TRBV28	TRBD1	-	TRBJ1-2	TGTGGAACAGGGGGTGGACGTTATGGCTACACCTTC	CGTGGGRYGYTF
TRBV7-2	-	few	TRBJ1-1	TGTGCCAGCAGGTCTACAGGGCCTGAAGCTTTCTTT	CASRSTGPEAFF
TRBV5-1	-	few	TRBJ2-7	TGCGCCAGCAGCTTGGATTCGCGCGGACTTAGCTACGAGCAGTACTTC	CASSLDSRGLSYEQYF
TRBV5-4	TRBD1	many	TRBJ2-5	TGTGCCAGCATGCCGAAGGGGGCAGAGACCCAGTACTTC	CASMPKGAETQYF
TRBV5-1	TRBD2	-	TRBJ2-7	TGCGCCACCCCGACTAGCGGGGGTGCCGAGCAGTACTTC	CATPTSGGAEQYF
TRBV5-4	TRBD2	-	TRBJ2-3	TGTGCCAGCAGACCAGACGGAGCGGGGGACACAGATACGCAGTATTTT	CASRPDGAGDTDTQYF
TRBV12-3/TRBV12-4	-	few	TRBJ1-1	TGTGCCAGCAGGGCTGGACAGCCCGAATTGTCTCATGAAGCTTTCTTT	CASRAGQPELSHEAFF
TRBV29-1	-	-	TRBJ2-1	TGCAGCGTTGGGGACTCCCGCCGAACCTACAATGAGCAGTTCTTC	CSVGDSRRTYNEQFF
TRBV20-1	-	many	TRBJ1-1	TGCAGTGCTAGAGTCCCCCGGGACGGTAATATGAACACTGAAGCTTTCTTT	CSARVPRDGNMNTEAFF
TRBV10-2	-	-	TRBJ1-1	TGCGCCAGCAGCCAAGTTTCAATGAACACTGAAGCTTTCTTT	CASSQVSMNTEAFF
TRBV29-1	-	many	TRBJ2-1	TGCAGCGTGACAGCCTCCTACAATGAGCAGTTCTTC	CSVTASYNEQFF
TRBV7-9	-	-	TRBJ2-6	TGTGCCAGCAGTCCCGGGACAACCAGCTCTGGGGCCAACGTCCTGACTTTC	CASSPGTTSSGANVLTF
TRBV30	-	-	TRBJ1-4	TGTGCCTGGAGTGTAGGGGCAACGGATAATGAAAAACTGTTTTTT	CAWSVGATDNEKLFF
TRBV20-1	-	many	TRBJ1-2	TGCAGTGCTAGGGGCCCGGGCGGTAGCTATGGCTACACCTTC	CSARGPGGSYGYTF
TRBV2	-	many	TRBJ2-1	TGTGCCAGAGGGGGGGTCTACAATGAGCAGTTCTTC	CARGGVYNEQFF
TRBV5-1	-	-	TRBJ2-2	TGCGCCAGCAGCAGCAACTCGGGTCTGAACACCGGGGAGCTGTTTTTT	CASSSNSGLNTGELFF
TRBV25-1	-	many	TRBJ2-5	TGTGCCAGCAGTGGGAACGGGCAGCTAGAGACCCAGTACTTC	CASSGNGQLETQYF
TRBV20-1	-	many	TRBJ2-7	TGCAGTGCCCAGGCAGATTCCTACGAGCAGTACTTC	CSAQADSYEQYF
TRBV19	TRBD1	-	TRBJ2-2	TGTGCCAGTAGTGCTGCCGGGACAGGGCCGCGAGAGCTGTTTTTT	CASSAAGTGPRELFF
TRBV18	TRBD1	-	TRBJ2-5	TGTGCCAGCGGGACAGGGGGCCAAGAGACCCAGTACTTC	CASGTGGQETQYF
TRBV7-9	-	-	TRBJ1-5	TGTGCCAGCAGTCCTTCCGGGGTGCCTAATCAGCCCCAGCATTTT	CASSPSGVPNQPQHF
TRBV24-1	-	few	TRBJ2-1	TGTGCCACCAGCGGGTTTCGAGACCCCGAGCAGTTCTTC	CATSGFRDPEQFF
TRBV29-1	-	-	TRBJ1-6	TGCAGCGTTGGGCGGAAGTTTGGGGAAGCTAATTCACCCCTCCACTTT	CSVGRKFGEANSPLHF
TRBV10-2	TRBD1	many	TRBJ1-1	TGCGCCAGCAGTGTCTTGGGACAGCCGAACACTGAAGCTTTCTTT	CASSVLGQPNTEAFF
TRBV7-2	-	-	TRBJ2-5	TGTGCCAGCAGGGATAGCCCAGAGACCCAGTACTTC	CASRDSPETQYF
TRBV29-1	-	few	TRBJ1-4	TGCAGCGCCATCAGGGGTGAAAAACTGTTTTTT	CSAIRGEKLFF
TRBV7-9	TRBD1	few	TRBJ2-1	TGTGCCAGCAGCTTCGGGACAGGGGTATTACATGAGCAGTTCTTC	CASSFGTGVLHEQFF
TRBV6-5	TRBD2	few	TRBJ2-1	TGTGCCAGCAGTTACGGCGGGGGGGTGAATGAGCAGTTCTTC	CASSYGGGVNEQFF